These T cell receptor beta chains were read from a single sample in a study of blood T cell repertoires in COVID-19. TCRdb keeps only in-frame clones here, not all; method: immunoSEQ multiplex PCR. Of 180,000 or so clones listed, around 90% were seen once; the top ten hold 1.5% to 2%. Specimen: peripheral blood. These receptor sequences come from a woman between 45 and 65 years old with acute or convalescent COVID-19. Both conserved end residues are part of each CDR3. D genes are given only for firm matches. The size field is filled for only some rows; it gives once, few, many or a size class.

TGTGCCAGCAACGGACCGGGACTAGCGGGGGGTATGGATACGCAGTATTTT | CASNGPGLAGGMDTQYF | TRBD2 | TRBJ2-3 | TRBV2 | -
TGTGCCAGCTCGTCACAGGGGGATAGCTATGGCTACACCTTC | CASSSQGDSYGYTF | TRBD1 | TRBJ1-2 | TRBV18 | -
TGTGCCAGCAGTGAAGTAGGGACAGGGGGGAGAGGCTACACCTTC | CASSEVGTGGRGYTF | TRBD1 | TRBJ1-2 | TRBV6-1 | -
TGCGCCAGCAGCCGGACTAGCGGGGACGGGGACAATGAGCAGTTCTTC | CASSRTSGDGDNEQFF | TRBD2 | TRBJ2-1 | TRBV5-1 | -
TGCGCCAGCAGCCAAGTCTCCGGGACAGCATCCTCTGGAAACACCATATATTTT | CASSQVSGTASSGNTIYF | TRBD1 | TRBJ1-3 | TRBV4-3 | -
TGTGCCAGCAGTTATTCCGGCGAGGCCTACGAGCAGTACTTC | CASSYSGEAYEQYF | - | TRBJ2-7 | TRBV6-5 | -
TGTGCCAGCAGCTTAGCTAGCGGGGCCACCACAGATACGCAGTATTTT | CASSLASGATTDTQYF | TRBD2 | TRBJ2-3 | TRBV7-2 | -
TGTGCCAGTAGTGGCAGGGTCGAGGTTGCTGAAGCTTTCTTT | CASSGRVEVAEAFF | - | TRBJ1-1 | TRBV19 | -
TGCAGTGCTAGAGATGAGCTATACTACACCTTC | CSARDELYYTF | - | TRBJ1-2 | TRBV20-1 | many
TGTGCCAGCAGTCGTCCGACAGGGGGTATGAACACTGAAGCTTTCTTT | CASSRPTGGMNTEAFF | TRBD1 | TRBJ1-1 | TRBV6-2/TRBV6-3 | -
TGTGCCAGCAGCGTAATTGGGACTAGCGGTGACTACAATGAGCAGTTCTTC | CASSVIGTSGDYNEQFF | TRBD2 | TRBJ2-1 | TRBV9 | -
TGTGCCAGTAGTATATTTGGGGGCCTTAGCTCTGGAAACACCATATATTTT | CASSIFGGLSSGNTIYF | - | TRBJ1-3 | TRBV19 | -
TGCGCCAGCAGCTTGGAGCGACAGGGCACCGAGCAGTACTTC | CASSLERQGTEQYF | TRBD1 | TRBJ2-7 | TRBV5-1 | -
TGTGCCAGCAGCGTAGATCTAGCGGGACCCGGGGAGCTGTTTTTT | CASSVDLAGPGELFF | TRBD2 | TRBJ2-2 | TRBV9 | -
TGTGCCAGCAAAATTTCAGCGACAGGTAACACTGAAGCTTTCTTT | CASKISATGNTEAFF | - | TRBJ1-1 | TRBV27 | medium-sized
TGTGCCAGCAGCCAAGTTAGAGAGACCCAGTACTTC | CASSQVRETQYF | - | TRBJ2-5 | TRBV14 | -
TGTGCCAGCAGTTTTGCAGAGGAGTTGACTACCGGGGAGCTGTTTTTT | CASSFAEELTTGELFF | - | TRBJ2-2 | TRBV27 | -
TGTGCCAGCAGTGTGGACAGGGGAAATGGCTACACCTTC | CASSVDRGNGYTF | TRBD1 | TRBJ1-2 | TRBV12-3/TRBV12-4 | few
TGTGCCAGCAGCTTAGAGGGAGTGACACCTGGGGCTAATGAAAAACTGTTTTTT | CASSLEGVTPGANEKLFF | - | TRBJ1-4 | TRBV7-9 | -
TGTGCCAGCAGCTTCTCGCTAGCGGTCTACAATGAGCAGTTCTTC | CASSFSLAVYNEQFF | TRBD2 | TRBJ2-1 | TRBV5-5 | once
TGCGCCAGCACCCAGGGATCGACTAGCTGGGGAATCGGTGAGCAGTTCTTC | CASTQGSTSWGIGEQFF | TRBD2 | TRBJ2-1 | TRBV5-1 | -
TGTGCCAGCAGCTTAGCGCGGGCTTTCTTT | CASSLARAFF | - | TRBJ1-1 | TRBV7-2 | -
TGTGCCAGCAGCTTGGTGGGGCCTAGCACAGATACGCAGTATTTT | CASSLVGPSTDTQYF | - | TRBJ2-3 | TRBV7-2 | -
TGTGCCACCAGTGACCTGGACGGGGATAACTATGGCTACACCTTC | CATSDLDGDNYGYTF | - | TRBJ1-2 | TRBV24-1 | -
TGTGCCAGCAGCCAGGTTTCGGGCTACACCTTC | CASSQVSGYTF | - | TRBJ1-2 | TRBV2 | -
TGTGCCAGCAGTTACCGGGATTCCAACACTGAAGCTTTCTTT | CASSYRDSNTEAFF | - | TRBJ1-1 | TRBV6-2/TRBV6-3 | -
TGTGCCAGCAGCCTACAGCGGACTCCTAATGAAAAACTGTTTTTT | CASSLQRTPNEKLFF | - | TRBJ1-4 | TRBV7-9 | -
TGCGCCAGCAGCCAAGATGGAGGGGCTCAGCCCCAGCATTTT | CASSQDGGAQPQHF | - | TRBJ1-5 | TRBV4-3 | -
TGCGCCAGCAGCCCCGGGGACTCGTACAATGAGCAGTTCTTC | CASSPGDSYNEQFF | - | TRBJ2-1 | TRBV5-1 | -
TGCGCCAGCAGCCAAGAGGTACCCGGACAGGGGGGCTACGAGCAGTACTTC | CASSQEVPGQGGYEQYF | TRBD1 | TRBJ2-7 | TRBV4-3 | -
TGTGCCAGCAGCCCAAGACAGGGGGCTCGAGGAGAGACCCAGTACTTC | CASSPRQGARGETQYF | TRBD1 | TRBJ2-5 | TRBV5-6 | -
TGTGCCAGCAGTTATTTTTCGGGGGGCAACTATGGCTACACCTTC | CASSYFSGGNYGYTF | - | TRBJ1-2 | TRBV6-6 | -
TGTGCCAGCAGGTTCCGGGACAGGGATTACAATGAGCAGTTCTTC | CASRFRDRDYNEQFF | TRBD1 | TRBJ2-1 | TRBV6-5 | -
TGTGCCAGCTCACCGGGACAGAACACTGAAGCTTTCTTT | CASSPGQNTEAFF | - | TRBJ1-1 | TRBV18 | -